This TCR beta chain emerged from a study of cytomegalovirus exposure and HLA in healthy donors. The CDR3 spans 15 residues. V lost 4 bases and J lost 3; bases outside the gene matches: 10. The germline V gene has CDR1 SGHRS and CDR2 YFSETQ. PCR amplification relied on 60 Vbeta primers (plus 13 Jbeta primers). In the authors' methods: In a later analysis, of about 80 million unique beta chains, roughly 9.9 million appeared in at least two donors. Sequenced by immunoSEQ multiplex PCR; TCRdb stores in-frame clones only, minus some. V, J and clone size are those of that table, while D and trimming were read from the DNA. The top ten clones hold about 1.6% of a sample with 150,000 to 200,000 clones, 82% of them seen once.

The TCR originated in a girl aged 10-17 years in good health and CMV-seropositive. The chain joins TRBV5-1 to TRBJ2-7; 7 bases map to TRBD2. Input material: PBMCs. The CDR3 spells CASSVTSGGNYEQYF. The CDR3 DNA sequence: TGCGCCAGCAGCGTGACTTCGGGGGGAAACTACGAGCAGTACTTC. Full variable domain (outside the CDR3, taken from reference TRBV5-1 and TRBJ2-7): KAGVTQTPRYLIKTRGQQVTLSCSPISGHRSVSWYQQTPGQGLQFLFEYFSETQRNKGNFPGRFSGRQFSNSRSEMNVSTLELGDSALYLCASSVTSGGNYEQYFGPGTRLTVT.